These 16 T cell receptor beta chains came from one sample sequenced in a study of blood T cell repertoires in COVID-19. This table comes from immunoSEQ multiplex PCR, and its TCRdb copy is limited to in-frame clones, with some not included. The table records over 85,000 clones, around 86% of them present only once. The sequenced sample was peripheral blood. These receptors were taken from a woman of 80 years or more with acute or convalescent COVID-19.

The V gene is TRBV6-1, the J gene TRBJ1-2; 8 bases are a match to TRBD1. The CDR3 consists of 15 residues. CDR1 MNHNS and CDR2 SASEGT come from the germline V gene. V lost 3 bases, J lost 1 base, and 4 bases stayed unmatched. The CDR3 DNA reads TGTGCCAGCAGTGACCGGGACAGGAGTAACTATGGCTACACCTTC. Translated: CASSDRDRSNYGYTF.

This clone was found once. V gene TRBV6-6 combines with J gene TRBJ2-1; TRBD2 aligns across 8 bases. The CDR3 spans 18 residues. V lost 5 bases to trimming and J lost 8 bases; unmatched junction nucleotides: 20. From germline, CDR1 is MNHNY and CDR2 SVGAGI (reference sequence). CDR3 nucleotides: TGTGCCAGCAGTCAAAAAATAGCGGGACCGTCCGGGGGGGATGAGCAGTTCTTC. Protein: CASSQKIAGPSGGDEQFF.

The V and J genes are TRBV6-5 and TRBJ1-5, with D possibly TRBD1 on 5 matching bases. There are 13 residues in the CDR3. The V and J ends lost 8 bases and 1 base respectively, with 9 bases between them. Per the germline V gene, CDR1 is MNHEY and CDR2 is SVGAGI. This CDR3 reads CASQEGSNQPQHF. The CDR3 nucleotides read TGTGCCAGCCAGGAGGGGAGCAATCAGCCCCAGCATTTT.

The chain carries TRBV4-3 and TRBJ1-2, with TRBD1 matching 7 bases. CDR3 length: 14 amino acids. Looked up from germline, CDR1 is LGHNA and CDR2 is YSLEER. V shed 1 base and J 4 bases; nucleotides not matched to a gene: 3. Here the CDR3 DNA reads TGCGCCAGCAGCCAAGCCGACAGGGTCTATGGCTACACCTTC. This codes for CASSQADRVYGYTF.

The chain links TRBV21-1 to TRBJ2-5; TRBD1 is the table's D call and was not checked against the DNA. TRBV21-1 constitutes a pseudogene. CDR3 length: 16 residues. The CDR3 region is CASSPLLGHSGQTQYF. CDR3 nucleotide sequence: TGTGCCAGCAGCCCCCTCCTTGGACACTCCGGACAGACCCAGTACTTC.

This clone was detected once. CDR3 amino acids: CASGPGAVYGYTF. The CDR3 DNA reads TGTGCCAGCGGGCCAGGGGCAGTCTATGGCTACACCTTC. The V gene is TRBV27, the J gene TRBJ1-2; possible D gene TRBD1, 6 bases. The CDR3 runs to 13 residues. Trimming removed 8 bases at V and 4 bases at J, with 14 bases between. The germline V gene has CDR1 MNHEY and CDR2 SMNVEV (reference sequence).

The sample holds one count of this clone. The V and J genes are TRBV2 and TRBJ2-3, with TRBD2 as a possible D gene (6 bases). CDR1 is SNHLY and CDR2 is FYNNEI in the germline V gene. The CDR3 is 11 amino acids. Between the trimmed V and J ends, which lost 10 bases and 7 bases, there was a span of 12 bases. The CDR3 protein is CAIRLVNTQYF. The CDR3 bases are TGTGCCATCAGACTAGTAAATACGCAGTATTTT.

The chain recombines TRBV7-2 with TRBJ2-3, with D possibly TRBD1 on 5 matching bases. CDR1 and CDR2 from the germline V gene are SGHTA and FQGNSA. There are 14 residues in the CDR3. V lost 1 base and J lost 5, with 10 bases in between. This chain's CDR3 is CASSLGQGRDTQYF. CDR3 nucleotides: TGTGCCAGCAGCTTAGGGCAGGGCAGAGATACGCAGTATTTT.

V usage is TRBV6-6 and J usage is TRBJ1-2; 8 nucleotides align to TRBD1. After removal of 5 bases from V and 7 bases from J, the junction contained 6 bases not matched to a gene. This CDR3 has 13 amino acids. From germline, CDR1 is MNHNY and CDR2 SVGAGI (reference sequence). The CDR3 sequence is CASSLTGDGGYTF. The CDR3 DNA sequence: TGTGCCAGCAGTCTGACAGGGGACGGTGGCTACACCTTC.

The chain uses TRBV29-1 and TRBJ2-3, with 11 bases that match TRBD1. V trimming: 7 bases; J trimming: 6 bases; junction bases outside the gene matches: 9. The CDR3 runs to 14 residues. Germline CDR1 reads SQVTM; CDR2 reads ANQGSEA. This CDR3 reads CSGLRTGGSDTQYF. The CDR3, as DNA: TGCAGCGGGTTAAGGACAGGGGGCAGCGATACGCAGTATTTT.

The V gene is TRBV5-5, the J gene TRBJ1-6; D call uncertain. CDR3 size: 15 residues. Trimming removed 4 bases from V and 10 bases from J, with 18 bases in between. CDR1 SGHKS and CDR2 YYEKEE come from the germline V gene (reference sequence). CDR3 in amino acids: CASSPTSPGGSPLHF. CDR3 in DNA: TGTGCCAGCAGCCCAACCTCCCCGGGTGGGTCACCCCTCCACTTT.

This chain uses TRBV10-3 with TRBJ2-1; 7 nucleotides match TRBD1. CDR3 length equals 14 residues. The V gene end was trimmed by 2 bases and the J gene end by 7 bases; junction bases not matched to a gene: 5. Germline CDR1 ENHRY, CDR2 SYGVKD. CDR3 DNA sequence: TGTGCCATCAGTGAGCATGGGACAGTTAATGAGCAGTTCTTC. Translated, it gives CAISEHGTVNEQFF.

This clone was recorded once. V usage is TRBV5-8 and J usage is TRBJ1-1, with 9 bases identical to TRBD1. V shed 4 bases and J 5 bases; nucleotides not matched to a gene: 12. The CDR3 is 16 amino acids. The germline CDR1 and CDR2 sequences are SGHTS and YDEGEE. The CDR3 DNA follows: TGTGCCAGCAGCACAGGACAGGGGACGTTGGATACTGAAGCTTTCTTT. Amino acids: CASSTGQGTLDTEAFF.

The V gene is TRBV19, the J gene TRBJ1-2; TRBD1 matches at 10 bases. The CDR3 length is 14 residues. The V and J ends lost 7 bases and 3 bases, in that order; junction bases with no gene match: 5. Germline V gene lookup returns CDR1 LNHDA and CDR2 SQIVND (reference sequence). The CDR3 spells CASKPGQGYYGYTF. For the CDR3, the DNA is TGTGCCAGTAAGCCGGGACAGGGGTACTATGGCTACACCTTC.

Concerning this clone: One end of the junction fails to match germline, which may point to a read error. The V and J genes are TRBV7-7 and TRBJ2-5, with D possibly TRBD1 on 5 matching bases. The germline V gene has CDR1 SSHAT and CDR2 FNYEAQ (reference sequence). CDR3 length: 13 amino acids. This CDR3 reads CASSVDSKETQYF. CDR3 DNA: TGTGCTAGCAGCGTAGACAGTAAAGAGACCCAGTACTTC.

The CDR3 region is CASSLAPLGGLGENTEAFF. The CDR3 DNA follows: TGTGCCAGCAGCTTAGCCCCTCTTGGGGGGTTGGGAGAGAACACTGAAGCTTTCTTT. The chain couples TRBV7-8 to TRBJ1-1; D is possibly TRBD1 (5 bases). V was shortened by 0 bases and J by 1 base, with 21 bases between the two germline ends. Germline V gene sequence: CDR1 SGHVS, CDR2 FQNEAQ. The CDR3 contains 19 residues.